This is a list of T cell receptor beta chains from one sample in a study of blood T cells in healthy people across ages. MiXCR was run by TCRdb on the 5' RACE reads, yielding one entry per CDR3 protein. Of about a million distinct CDR3 sequences in the sample, around 48% were seen once. Material for sequencing was blood. The receptors stem from a young man in good health. Each CDR3 is given without its conserved first and last residue. The order of the fields is V gene, J gene, CDR3 protein.

>TRBV5-1|TRBJ2-2
ASSLRTTTGGLF
>TRBV14|TRBJ2-5
ASSSRTGGTQY
>TRBV7-2|TRBJ1-2
ASSLAGLEYGYT
>TRBV2|TRBJ1-4
ASRGAMADFNEKLF
>TRBV6-2/TRBV6-3|TRBJ2-3
ASSYSKQRSTDTQY
>TRBV27|TRBJ2-1
ASSFRLAGGYDEQF
>TRBV6-1|TRBJ2-1
ASFSIALQGGGNEQF
>TRBV7-2|TRBJ2-7
ASSPQSPIAGLSYEQY
>TRBV3-1|TRBJ1-2
ASSQVVSGPAGYT
>TRBV20-1|-
SAGLGNIQY
>TRBV12-3/TRBV12-4|TRBJ2-3
ASSPGTMTDTQY
>TRBV29-1|TRBJ2-1
SVEGLSAGEQF
>TRBV4-1|TRBJ2-3
ASSQERVSADTQY
>TRBV20-1|TRBJ1-5
SAREEEGRPQH
>TRBV3-1|TRBJ1-2
ASSLSGSAVHGYT
>TRBV9|-
ASSASSGGVETQY
>TRBV5-1|TRBJ1-1
ASSLGHLTEAF
>TRBV29-1|TRBJ2-7
SVLQGPYEQY
>TRBV29-1|TRBJ1-1
SGTGNMNTEAF
>TRBV7-2|TRBJ2-5
ASSSSPLETWQY
>TRBV7-9|TRBJ2-3
AESQGSTDTQY
>TRBV5-1|TRBJ2-1
ASKGADNNEQF
>TRBV5-1|TRBJ1-5
ASSWEGSQPQH
>TRBV20-1|TRBJ2-7
SAREGQGVEEQY
>TRBV7-8|TRBJ2-5
ASSLVAGRGTQY
>TRBV6-4|TRBJ2-1
ASSDGQGADEQF
>TRBV29-1|TRBJ2-6
SVDSGANVLT
>TRBV24-1|TRBJ2-5
ATSDFGIRY
>TRBV11-2|TRBJ2-4
ASSLVQGVESKNIQY
>TRBV6-1|TRBJ1-6
ASSRTGQGLIDSPLH
>TRBV9|TRBJ2-1
ASSELAGAISYNEQF
>TRBV7-6|TRBJ1-4
ASSLDATNEKLF
>TRBV5-1|TRBJ2-3
ASSSPSGSIGTDTQY
>TRBV29-1|TRBJ2-6
SVGDSGANVLT
>TRBV2|TRBJ2-3
ASSPGNPATDTQY